This record covers a single T cell receptor (beta chain). The sample is drawn from a study of blood T cell repertoires in COVID-19. Whole-study context: Both acute and convalescent COVID-19 samples were obtained from the United States, Italy and Spain. The analysed material was cDNA or gDNA that came from T cells, B-cell-depleted T cells, or PBMCs.

The authors' processing: Amplification with reference gene primers provided the estimates of nucleated cell counts. The data were produced by immunoSEQ multiplex PCR, yet TCRdb's version contains in-frame clones alone and is incomplete. V, J and clone size are taken as reported in that table, and D and trimming were inferred from the DNA itself. The table records about 270,000 clones, about nine tenths of them present only once. The germline V gene has CDR1 MNHEY and CDR2 SVGEGT. The CDR3 contains 13 residues. Trimming shortened V by 2 bases and J by 3 bases, and 8 bases separated the two germline ends. Seattle patients were enrolled while actively infected and followed longitudinally.

What was sequenced was peripheral blood. The receptor comes from a person aged 18-29 years with COVID-19, enrolled during active disease. V gene TRBV6-2 or TRBV6-3 combines with J gene TRBJ2-7; D not certain. CDR3 protein: CASSYGQIYEQYF. The CDR3, as DNA: TGTGCCAGCAGTTACGGCCAGATCTACGAGCAGTACTTC.